Below, 16 T cell receptor beta chains from the same sample are listed, as sequenced in a study of CXCR3-negative and CXCR3-positive naive CD8 T cells. UMI-labeled TRB cDNA libraries were prepared by 5' RACE. TCRdb re-called the 5' RACE reads and shows each CDR3 protein once, DNA omitted. Here the sample table reports under 25,000 distinct CDR3 sequences. Sequencing input: memory CD8+ T cells from blood. Receptors were obtained from a human donor in good health. Some clones in this sample may be carry-over from other donors' samples.

The gene calls are TRBV20-1 and TRBJ2-5; the TCRdb D gene call, TRBD1, has no DNA to confirm it. This CDR3 is built from 17 residues. In germline, CDR1 is DFQATT, CDR2 SNEGSKA (reference sequence). The CDR3 loop reads CSARDILGRQGGETQYF.

The rearrangement uses TRBV7-2 and TRBJ2-7; there is no DNA to check the TCRdb D call of TRBD1. The CDR3 spans 15 residues. In germline, CDR1 is SGHTA, CDR2 FQGNSA. The chain's CDR3 is CASSPYQGAAHEQYF.

This chain connects TRBV3-1 to TRBJ2-3; checking the TCRdb D call of TRBD2 is not possible without DNA. CDR1 LGHDT and CDR2 YNNKEL come from the germline V gene (reference sequence). The CDR3 loop spans 20 amino acids. The CDR3 protein is CASSQRLAGGYTLSTDTQYF.

The rearrangement uses TRBV29-1 and TRBJ2-5; TCRdb proposes TRBD1, but this gene call is untestable without DNA. CDR3 length: 16 amino acids. Looked up from germline, CDR1 is SQVTM and CDR2 is ANQGSEA. The CDR3 region is CSVAPGTGGAGETQYF.

V gene TRBV10-3 combines with J gene TRBJ2-7. This CDR3 is 12 amino acids long. In germline, CDR1 is ENHRY, CDR2 SYGVKD. CDR3 residues: CAISELSYEQYF.

The chain's CDR3 is CASSSGLAGAWSTDTQYF. The chain is built from TRBV27 and TRBJ2-3; TCRdb's D gene call, TRBD2, goes unchecked for lack of DNA. Germline V gene lookup returns CDR1 MNHEY and CDR2 SMNVEV (reference sequence). The CDR3 extends over 18 amino acids.

This chain uses TRBV7-9 with TRBJ2-7. The germline gives CDR1 SEHNR, CDR2 FQNEAQ (reference sequence). The CDR3 contains 11 residues. The CDR3 loop reads CASSQINEQYF. The complete variable domain, with remaining parts taken from reference TRBV7-9 and TRBJ2-7, reads DTGVSQNPRHKITKRGQNVTFRCDPISEHNRLYWYRQTLGQGPEFLTYFQNEAQLEKSRLLSDRFSAERPKGSFSTLEIQRTEQGDSAMYLCASSQINEQYFGPGTRLTVT.

The chain has TRBV7-9 and TRBJ2-7. CDR3 length: 15 amino acids. CDR1 and CDR2 from the germline V gene are SEHNR and FQNEAQ (reference sequence). Here the CDR3 reads CASSPSGDDTYEQYF.

V gene TRBV5-1 combines with J gene TRBJ1-1. The CDR3 runs to 13 residues. Germline loops: CDR1 SGHRS, CDR2 YFSETQ. The CDR3 reads CASSSVLQPEAFF.

V and J are TRBV6-4 and TRBJ2-6. The CDR3 contains 15 residues. Germline V CDR1 and CDR2: MRHNA, SNTAGT. The CDR3 spells CASSDSGTGANVLTF.

This clonotype ranks as medium-sized in terms of frequency. J is TRBJ2-1 and V is TRBV20-1; TCRdb designates TRBD1, a call that cannot be tested without DNA. The germline gives CDR1 DFQATT, CDR2 SNEGSKA (reference sequence). This CDR3 is 14 amino acids long. The CDR3 here is CSARAAGEIDEQFF.

The V call is TRBV20-1, the J call TRBJ2-3; TCRdb indicates TRBD2, and absent DNA this call remains unverified. Germline CDR1 reads DFQATT; CDR2 reads SNEGSKA (reference sequence). This CDR3 is 17 amino acids long. CDR3 sequence: CSAISSGGADRTDTQYF.

CDR3 sequence reads: CASSLEGLAGAQETQYF. The chain combines TRBV5-1 with TRBJ2-5; checking the TCRdb D call of TRBD2 is not possible without DNA. This CDR3 contains 17 residues. Germline values: CDR1 SGHRS, CDR2 YFSETQ.

The chain is built from TRBV5-1 and TRBJ2-7. Germline values: CDR1 SGHRS, CDR2 YFSETQ. CDR3 length: 14 residues. CDR3 loop: CASSTAGASYEQYF. Based on the CDR3 plus reference TRBV5-1 and TRBJ2-7, the full variable domain is KAGVTQTPRYLIKTRGQQVTLSCSPISGHRSVSWYQQTPGQGLQFLFEYFSETQRNKGNFPGRFSGRQFSNSRSEMNVSTLELGDSALYLCASSTAGASYEQYFGPGTRLTVT.

This sequence joins TRBV14 and TRBJ2-3; TCRdb returns TRBD2, unconfirmable since there is no DNA. CDR1 is SGHDN, CDR2 FVKESK, per germline. This CDR3 contains 13 residues. CDR3 in amino acids: CASSQGWRSGAYF.

The V call is TRBV7-6, the J call TRBJ2-7; lacking DNA, the TRBD1 call made by TCRdb goes unchecked. Germline loops: CDR1 SGHVS, CDR2 FNYEAQ. The CDR3 is 14 amino acids. CDR3 sequence: CASSLLDKNYEQYF.